These 30 T cell receptor beta chains share one sample of origin, sequenced in a study of T cells in Graves' hyperthyroidism and ophthalmopathy (dated 2019 in TCRdb). The method was multiplex PCR. Data came from an Illumina HiSeq 2000. The TCR beta CDR3 regions were amplified from RNA transcripts. A first-round RT-PCR of the TCR CDR3 used the HTBI primer set with the Qiagen OneStep RT-PCR kit. TCRdb passed the public sequencing reads through fastp at Q25 and MiXCR, retaining productive beta sequences. One record per CDR3 amino acid sequence lists the most common genes and DNA. This sample is represented by roughly 57,000 distinct CDR3 sequences; roughly 50% of them were singletons. The ten top clones hold 2.5% to 3.5% of the sample. The sequenced sample consisted of blood. The receptor set was obtained from a woman aged 55-75 years with Graves' ophthalmopathy.

This clonotype was counted ten times or more. V is TRBV9 and J is TRBJ2-6, with 9 nucleotides matching TRBD1. Trimming at V came to 4 bases and at J to 2 bases, leaving 16 bases not matched to a gene. This CDR3 has 20 amino acids. CDR1 and CDR2 (germline): SGDLS, YYNGEE. CDR3 coding DNA: TGTGCCAGCAGCCCCTCGAGCCGGGACAGGGCATATCCTGGGGCCAACGTCCTGACTTTC. Amino acid sequence: CASSPSSRDRAYPGANVLTF.

In its sample, this clonotype is medium-sized. CDR3 loop: CASSYLWTSGTDTGELFF. In nucleotides, the CDR3 is TGCGCCAGCAGCTACCTCTGGACTAGCGGGACAGACACCGGGGAGCTGTTTTTT. The gene calls are TRBV5-1 and TRBJ2-2, with 12 bases fitting TRBD2. The junction had 9 bases not matched to a gene; V was cut back by 3 bases and J by 3 bases. Germline V gene lookup returns CDR1 SGHRS and CDR2 YFSETQ. CDR3 length: 18 amino acids. The full variable domain, in which reference TRBV5-1 and TRBJ2-2 provide the parts outside the CDR3, is KAGVTQTPRYLIKTRGQQVTLSCSPISGHRSVSWYQQTPGQGLQFLFEYFSETQRNKGNFPGRFSGRQFSNSRSEMNVSTLELGDSALYLCASSYLWTSGTDTGELFFGEGSRLTVL.

Comment on this clonotype: The germline gene is not matched at one end of the junction; a read error may be the cause. The V and J genes are TRBV20-1 and TRBJ2-4; TRBD2 might be the D (6 bases). Germline CDR1 and CDR2: DFQATT and SNEGSKA (reference sequence). The CDR3 is 14 amino acids. CDR3 region: CSARDRRGKDIRHF. The CDR3 region has the DNA TGCAGTGCTAGAGATCGGCGCGGGAAAGACATTCGGCACTTC.

V gene TRBV10-3 combines with J gene TRBJ1-2, with 7 positions matching TRBD1. CDR1 ENHRY and CDR2 SYGVKD come from the germline V gene. There are 12 residues in the CDR3. The ends lost 9 bases at V and 4 bases at J; junction bases unmatched: 5. Here the CDR3 reads CAMTGNGYGYTF. DNA of the CDR3: TGTGCCATGACAGGGAACGGCTATGGCTACACCTTC.

This clonotype was counted at least ten times. The CDR3 sequence: CASSPERDTEAFF. The DNA of the CDR3 is TGTGCCAGCTCACCAGAACGGGACACTGAAGCTTTCTTT. The chain couples TRBV18 to TRBJ1-1; D remains unclear. The length of the CDR3 is 13 residues. In germline, CDR1 is KGHSH, CDR2 LQKENI. V was clipped by 2 bases and J by 3 bases, with 7 bases between them.

Only one count was recorded for this clonotype. This chain connects TRBV5-1 to TRBJ2-1; 10 nucleotides match TRBD2. The J segment lost 5 bases and the V segment lost 4 bases, leaving 6 bases of the junction unmatched. The CDR3 totals 15 residues. Germline V CDR1 and CDR2: SGHRS, YFSETQ. CDR3 sequence reads: CASSPVLAGDNEQFF. The CDR3 DNA sequence: TGCGCCAGCAGCCCCGTGCTAGCGGGGGACAATGAGCAGTTCTTC.

This clonotype was picked up many times. V and J are TRBV5-6 and TRBJ2-7; 7 bases match TRBD2. There are 16 residues in the CDR3. V was clipped by 4 bases and J by 3 bases; unmatched bases: 13. CDR1 is SGHDT and CDR2 is YYEEEE in the germline V gene. The CDR3: CASSPSGAGRYYEQYF. As DNA, the CDR3 is TGTGCCAGCAGCCCCTCAGGAGCGGGGCGATACTACGAGCAGTACTTC. The whole variable domain, remainder taken from reference TRBV5-6 and TRBJ2-7, is DAGVTQSPTHLIKTRGQQVTLRCSPKSGHDTVSWYQQALGQGPQFIFQYYEEEERQRGNFPDRFSGHQFPNYSSELNVNALLLGDSALYLCASSPSGAGRYYEQYFGPGTRLTVT.

In its sample, this clonotype was seen many times. The chain joins TRBV5-1 to TRBJ2-5, with 8 bases matching TRBD2. Trimming took 7 bases from V and 5 from J; bases not matched to a gene: 7. This CDR3 contains 13 residues. CDR1 and CDR2 from the germline V gene are SGHRS and YFSETQ. The CDR3 DNA reads TGCGCCAGCGGCCCCGGGGGGGCGGAGACCCAGTACTTC. Protein product: CASGPGGAETQYF.

This clonotype was seen a handful of times. The chain combines TRBV12-3 or TRBV12-4 with TRBJ2-5; TRBD2 matches at 7 bases. Germline trimming cut 5 bases from V and 4 bases from J; bases unmatched to any gene: 16. This CDR3 has 17 amino acids. The CDR3 DNA reads as TGTGCCAGCAGTCCTCGGACCGCCCTGGGGGAGGGAGAGACCCAGTACTTC. Translation gives CASSPRTALGEGETQYF.

For this clonotype: At one end the junction does not follow the germline gene, possibly because of a read error. The chain employs TRBV10-3 and TRBJ2-1; D is perhaps TRBD2 (5 bases). The CDR3 has 13 amino acids. From germline, CDR1 is ENHRY and CDR2 SYGVKD. This chain's CDR3 is CAISGTRKTSRVF. CDR3 sequence (DNA): TGTGCCATCAGTGGGACTCGGAAAACCTCGAGGGTCTTC.

This chain joins TRBV7-6 and TRBJ1-2, with 9 bases fitting TRBD1. Germline CDR1 is SGHVS and CDR2 is FNYEAQ. The CDR3 is 13 amino acids. The trim removed 8 bases at V and 4 bases at J, leaving 5 bases unmatched. In DNA, the CDR3 is TGTGCCAGCGGGACAGGGTTCGGCTATGGCTACACCTTC. It codes for CASGTGFGYGYTF.

In this sample, this clonotype turned up many times. Lacking the conserved final phenylalanine or tryptophan, this CDR3 likely reflects a read error. No DNA is shown, since the ends of the CDR3 on it are uncertain; the CDR3 is the one TCRdb lists. The V and J genes are TRBV7-2 and TRBJ1-2; TRBD1 is the table's D call and was not checked against the DNA. The germline V gene encodes CDR1 SGHTA and CDR2 FQGNSA. The CDR3 contains 14 residues when both ends are counted. CDR3 amino acids: CASSPPAGTGTFAV.

For this clonotype: This CDR3 is missing its conserved last phenylalanine or tryptophan, likely due to a read error. This chain links TRBV14 with TRBJ2-3; D is undetermined. There are 12 residues in the CDR3. Germline V lookup: CDR1 SGHDN, CDR2 FVKESK. V was clipped by 4 bases and J by 6 bases, with 8 bases between them. In nucleotides, the CDR3 is TGTGCCAGCAGCCCTCGGACGGATACGCAGTATTAT. The encoded protein is CASSPRTDTQYY.

This clonotype was recorded many times. The rearrangement joins TRBV3-1 to TRBJ2-3; 10 nucleotides align to TRBD2. This CDR3 spans 17 amino acids. The germline gives CDR1 LGHDT, CDR2 YNNKEL (reference sequence). V shed 1 base and J 4 bases; nucleotides not matched to a gene: 8. The CDR3 DNA is TGTGCCAGCAGCCAAGTTGGAGCGGGAGGGCCATCAGATACGCAGTATTTT. It specifies CASSQVGAGGPSDTQYF.

V is TRBV7-2 and J is TRBJ2-7, with a possible D match to TRBD2 (6 bases). Looked up from germline, CDR1 is SGHTA and CDR2 is FQGNSA. The CDR3 is 13 amino acids. Trimming cost V 6 bases and J 6 bases, with 15 bases left between them. The CDR3 region has the DNA TGTGCCAGCAGACCGGGACGAGCGGGCGAGCAGTACTTC. Encoded protein: CASRPGRAGEQYF.

Worth noting for this clonotype: The CDR3 end shows no conserved phenylalanine or tryptophan, and so a read error is likely. The DNA is omitted, as the CDR3 cannot be located on it reliably, and the CDR3 follows TCRdb's listing. The rearrangement uses TRBV6-6 and TRBJ1-1. The CDR3 extends over 11 residues, inclusive of both ends. Germline V gives CDR1 MNHNY, CDR2 SVGAGI (reference sequence). The CDR3: CASNKGTEALV.

The V call is TRBV2, the J call TRBJ1-1; the match to TRBD1 covers 10 bases. With 4 bases clipped from V and 1 base from J, the junction kept 6 bases outside the gene matches. The germline CDR1 and CDR2 sequences are SNHLY and FYNNEI. CDR3 length equals 16 residues. As DNA, the CDR3 is TGTGCCAGCAGTGCGGGACAGGGGTGGGCGAACACTGAAGCTTTCTTT. This gives the protein CASSAGQGWANTEAFF.

V usage is TRBV12-3 or TRBV12-4 and J usage is TRBJ2-5; the match to TRBD2 covers 12 bases. V shed 6 bases, J shed 4 bases, and the junction held 15 bases outside the gene matches. The CDR3 is 18 amino acids. Here the CDR3 reads CASRRTSGNTGEGETQYF. The CDR3 DNA reads as TGTGCCAGCAGGCGGACTAGCGGGAACACCGGGGAGGGAGAGACCCAGTACTTC.

Many counts were recorded for this clonotype. This chain connects TRBV11-2 to TRBJ2-7; weak D call: TRBD1 (8 bases). V lost 5 bases and J 3 bases, leaving 23 bases between the germline ends. The germline CDR1 and CDR2 sequences are SGHAT and FQNNGV. CDR3 length equals 17 residues. CDR3 coding DNA: TGTGCCAGCAGCCTAGGTTCGGGAGGACAGGGCTACTACGAGCAGTACTTC. Residues: CASSLGSGGQGYYEQYF.

This clonotype was seen a single time. J is TRBJ2-1 and V is TRBV7-3; 8 bases are shared with TRBD2. CDR3 length: 18 residues. The V segment lost 0 bases and the J segment 0 bases; nucleotides outside the gene matches: 7. The germline V gene encodes CDR1 SGHTA and CDR2 FQGTGA. CDR3 nucleotide sequence: TGTGCCAGCAGCTTAACGACGGGAGGGAGTAGCTCCTACAATGAGCAGTTCTTC. Its translation: CASSLTTGGSSSYNEQFF.

The V and J genes are TRBV25-1 and TRBJ2-7, with 10 bases fitting TRBD2. The CDR3 consists of 16 residues. Germline CDR1 MGHDK, CDR2 SYGVNS. Trimming removed 4 bases from V and 2 bases from J; junction bases left unmatched: 8. The CDR3 is CASSARLAGVPYEQYF. CDR3 sequence (DNA): TGTGCCAGCAGTGCTCGCCTAGCGGGAGTACCCTACGAGCAGTACTTC.

This clonotype is medium-sized. The chain carries TRBV29-1 and TRBJ2-6, with D perhaps matching TRBD1 (5 bases). The CDR3 totals 13 residues. Trimming pared 6 bases from V and 0 bases from J, leaving 6 bases between. Germline assignment: CDR1 SQVTM and CDR2 ANQGSEA. CDR3 DNA: TGCAGCGTCGGACACTCTGGGGCCAACGTCCTGACTTTC. It codes for CSVGHSGANVLTF.

This clonotype occurred a few times. Compared with germline, one end of the junction differs, possibly owing to a read error. The V gene is TRBV14, the J gene TRBJ2-7; a weak D match, TRBD1 (7 bases). The CDR3 is 18 amino acids. In germline, CDR1 is SGHDN, CDR2 FVKESK. CDR3 sequence (DNA): TGTGCCAGCAGCCAAGATCGTATCGGGCAGGGGGGACCCTACGGGCAGTATTTC. This gives the protein CASSQDRIGQGGPYGQYF.

The chain links TRBV7-9 to TRBJ2-3; 8 bases agree with TRBD1. Germline V lookup: CDR1 SEHNR, CDR2 FQNEAQ (reference sequence). The CDR3 consists of 15 residues. V trimming: 4 bases; J trimming: 4 bases; junction bases outside the gene matches: 7. The CDR3 region has the DNA TGTGCCAGCAGCTATACGACAGGGGTCGCAGATACGCAGTATTTT. Its protein product is CASSYTTGVADTQYF. The complete variable domain, with remaining parts taken from reference TRBV7-9 and TRBJ2-3, reads DTGVSQNPRHKITKRGQNVTFRCDPISEHNRLYWYRQTLGQGPEFLTYFQNEAQLEKSRLLSDRFSAERPKGSFSTLEIQRTEQGDSAMYLCASSYTTGVADTQYFGPGTRLTVL.

A remark on this clonotype: The junction departs from the called germline gene at one end, perhaps through a read error. The rearrangement links TRBV10-2 to TRBJ2-6, with D possibly TRBD2 on 6 matching bases. Germline V gene data show CDR1 as WSHSY and CDR2 as SAAADI. This CDR3 comprises 12 residues. Here the CDR3 reads CASNAGQNTEAF. The DNA of the CDR3 is TGCGCCAGCAACGCGGGGCAGAACACTGAAGCTTTC.

J is TRBJ2-7 and V is TRBV20-1; 13 nucleotides agree with TRBD2. Trimming took 4 bases from V and 7 from J; bases not matched to a gene: 4. Germline V gene lookup returns CDR1 DFQATT and CDR2 SNEGSKA (reference sequence). This CDR3 is built from 13 residues. CDR3 bases: TGCAGTGCTAAGGGACTAGCGGGACAGGAGCAGTACTTC. Protein sequence: CSAKGLAGQEQYF.

This clonotype came up a few times. The chain uses TRBV7-3 and TRBJ2-5; D possibly corresponds to TRBD1 (6 bases). The CDR3 loop spans 13 amino acids. V was trimmed by 10 bases and J by 1 base, leaving 13 bases between them. Looked up from germline, CDR1 is SGHTA and CDR2 is FQGTGA. The CDR3 protein is CATYHRAQETQYF. CDR3 DNA sequence: TGTGCCACCTACCACAGGGCCCAAGAGACCCAGTACTTC.

About this clonotype: No conserved phenylalanine or tryptophan is present at the end of the CDR3, so a read error is the likely explanation. The CDR3 region is CASSHNRADTQYS. In DNA form, the CDR3 reads TGTGCTAGCAGCCATAACAGGGCAGATACGCAGTATTCT. The V and J genes are TRBV7-7 and TRBJ2-3; TRBD1 is a possible D gene (6 bases). Germline CDR1 is SSHAT and CDR2 is FNYEAQ (reference sequence). This CDR3 has 13 amino acids.

J is TRBJ1-6 and V is TRBV12-3 or TRBV12-4; 7 positions agree with TRBD1. V lost 5 bases, J lost 14 bases, and 24 bases stayed unmatched. The CDR3 is made up of 18 amino acids. The CDR3 DNA is TGTGCCAGCAGTACCGCCTTAACAGGGGAGGGAGAGATGGTCACCCTCCACTTT. Its translation is CASSTALTGEGEMVTLHF.

Worth noting for this clonotype: An end of the junction does not agree with germline; a read error may underlie this. The CDR3 DNA follows: TGTGCCAGCAGCCTCGGAGGGGCGTCAGATAGGCAGTATTTT. Its translation: CASSLGGASDRQYF. This chain connects TRBV6-1 to TRBJ2-3; TRBD2 might be the D (6 bases). Germline-derived CDR1 and CDR2 are MNHNS and SASEGT. This CDR3 comprises 14 residues.